The 10 T cell receptor beta chains below all came from one sample that was sequenced in a study of T-cell memory formation after mild COVID-19 (dated by TCRdb to about 2021). Library prep was done by 5' RACE. Sequencing used an Illumina NovaSeq 6000. TCRdb took the public reads, trimmed them with fastp at Q25, ran MiXCR for clone calling and kept in-frame beta chains. All rows with the same CDR3 protein become a single entry with the most common DNA and genes. The sample records 50,000 to 75,000 distinct CDR3 sequences, 9% to 9.5% of which are singletons. The ten largest clones take up 1% to 1.4% of the sample. Sequenced material: PBMCs or a T cell subset sorted from them (not recorded which). The receptors come from a man aged 18 to 29 who had mild COVID-19 (a few samples of this study predate the infection). The sample titles of this study are shuffled in the database, so cell type and time point are left out; the donor was told from shared clones.

CDR3 amino acids: CASSLWGKNEKLFF. The DNA of the CDR3 is TGTGCCAGCAGTTTATGGGGGAAAAATGAAAAACTGTTTTTT. The gene calls are TRBV28 and TRBJ1-4, with unresolved D. Germline CDR1 and CDR2: MDHEN and SYDVKM. The CDR3 is 14 amino acids. V was clipped by 0 bases and J by 5 bases, with 7 bases between them.

This chain connects TRBV24-1 to TRBJ2-3, with TRBD2 identical over 10 bases. Trimming at V came to 3 bases and at J to 0 bases, leaving 2 bases not matched to a gene. CDR3 length equals 16 residues. The germline gives CDR1 KGHDR, CDR2 SFDVKD. The CDR3 DNA follows: TGTGCCACCAGTGATAGCGGGGGGGCTAGCACAGATACGCAGTATTTT. It is translated as CATSDSGGASTDTQYF.

This clonotype was observed a few times. The CDR3: CASSQEGVAGELFF. The DNA of the CDR3 is TGTGCCAGCAGCCAAGAGGGGGTCGCCGGGGAGCTGTTTTTT. V and J are TRBV4-2 and TRBJ2-2; either TRBD1 or TRBD2 may fit D (5 bases each). The CDR3 is 14 amino acids. V lost 0 bases to trimming and J lost 6 bases, with 8 bases between them. The V gene's germline CDR1 is LGHNA and CDR2 YNFKEQ.

This clonotype was recorded many times. One end of the junction fails to match germline, which may point to a read error. The chain carries TRBV10-3 and TRBJ2-4, with TRBD1 matching 7 bases. The germline V gene has CDR1 ENHRY and CDR2 SYGVKD. The CDR3 length is 14 residues. Here the CDR3 DNA reads TGTGCCATCAGTGAGGGGACAGCCGAAAACATTCAGTACTTC. It yields the protein CAISEGTAENIQYF.

The chain combines TRBV7-2 with TRBJ2-3; TRBD2 agrees at 11 bases. The CDR3 spans 16 residues. V dropped 5 bases and J dropped 4; count of bases not matched to a gene: 8. Per germline, CDR1 SGHTA and CDR2 FQGNSA. CDR3 bases: TGTGCCAGCAGCGGAACCGGGACTAGCGGATCAGATACGCAGTATTTT. This sequence encodes CASSGTGTSGSDTQYF. The whole variable domain, remainder taken from reference TRBV7-2 and TRBJ2-3, is GAGVSQSPSNKVTEKGKDVELRCDPISGHTALYWYRQSLGQGLEFLIYFQGNSAPDKSGLPSDRFSAERTGGSVSTLTIQRTQQEDSAVYLCASSGTGTSGSDTQYFGPGTRLTVL.

This clonotype was observed a few times. This chain joins TRBV20-1 and TRBJ2-7, with 9 bases lining up with TRBD2. This CDR3 has 15 residues. Germline values: CDR1 DFQATT, CDR2 SNEGSKA (reference sequence). The CDR3 loop is CSALGGGAGGSEQYV. As DNA, the CDR3 is TGCAGCGCCCTGGGCGGAGGAGCGGGGGGTTCCGAGCAGTACGTC.

The genes are TRBV12-3 or TRBV12-4 and TRBJ2-5; TRBD2 is a possible D gene (6 bases). V was pared by 5 bases and J by 2 bases, with 12 bases between. This CDR3 has 14 amino acids. DNA for the CDR3: TGTGCCAGCAGTCCGGTACGGGGGCAAGAGACCCAGTACTTC. It encodes CASSPVRGQETQYF.

The rearrangement links TRBV7-2 to TRBJ2-5; tentatively, D is TRBD1 or TRBD2 (5 bases each). The length of the CDR3 is 14 residues. The germline V and J ends were trimmed by 5 bases and 4 bases, with 14 bases remaining between them. Germline loops: CDR1 SGHTA, CDR2 FQGNSA. CDR3 nucleotide sequence: TGTGCCAGCAGCAAAGCCAGGGCGGGAGAGACCCAGTACTTC. Protein: CASSKARAGETQYF.

This clonotype was counted a few times. The V call is TRBV5-6, the J call TRBJ2-3; D is uncertain. The CDR3 runs 17 residues. The germline V gene has CDR1 SGHDT and CDR2 YYEEEE. V lost 1 base and J lost 2, with 17 bases in between. The CDR3 sequence is CASSLSPLKGYTDTQYF. CDR3 nucleotides: TGTGCCAGCAGCTTGTCCCCCCTGAAGGGCTACACAGATACGCAGTATTTT.

J is TRBJ1-2 and V is TRBV11-1; D is perhaps TRBD1 (5 bases). Germline lookup yields CDR1 SGHAT and CDR2 FQDESV (reference sequence). CDR3 length equals 12 residues. The V gene lost 5 bases and the J gene lost 7 bases, with 11 bases spanning the gap. Written as DNA, the CDR3 is TGTGCCAGCAGCATGGGACGGGGTGGCTACACCTTC. Protein product: CASSMGRGGYTF. Full variable domain (missing parts from reference TRBV11-1 and TRBJ1-2): EAEVAQSPRYKITEKSQAVAFWCDPISGHATLYWYRQILGQGPELLVQFQDESVVDDSQLPKDRFSAERLKGVDSTLKIQPAELGDSAMYLCASSMGRGGYTFGSGTRLTVV.